Included here is one TCR beta chain sequence, with context. Antigen: not known. These donors were members of the 120-subject validation cohort, a group separate from the roughly 670-subject first cohort. The data belong to a study of cytomegalovirus exposure and HLA in healthy donors. Study findings and constraints: The study recorded 150 to 200 TCR beta chains that were cytomegalovirus-associated.

Trimming pared 3 bases from V and 2 bases from J, leaving 17 bases between. The CDR3 is 16 residues long. Per germline, CDR1 SGHAT and CDR2 FQNNGV. Only in-frame clones appear in the TCRdb table, and some are missing; sequencing was by immunoSEQ multiplex PCR. The sample holds about 120,000 clones; roughly 87% are singletons and the top ten take 1.1%. The receptor comes from a woman under 30 in good health and CMV-seronegative. The sequenced sample consisted of PBMCs. J is TRBJ2-7 and V is TRBV11-2; a possible D gene is TRBD1 (6 bases). The CDR3 reads CASSFGRAGDPYEQYF. The CDR3 nucleotides are TGTGCCAGCAGCTTCGGGCGGGCAGGGGACCCCTACGAGCAGTACTTC.